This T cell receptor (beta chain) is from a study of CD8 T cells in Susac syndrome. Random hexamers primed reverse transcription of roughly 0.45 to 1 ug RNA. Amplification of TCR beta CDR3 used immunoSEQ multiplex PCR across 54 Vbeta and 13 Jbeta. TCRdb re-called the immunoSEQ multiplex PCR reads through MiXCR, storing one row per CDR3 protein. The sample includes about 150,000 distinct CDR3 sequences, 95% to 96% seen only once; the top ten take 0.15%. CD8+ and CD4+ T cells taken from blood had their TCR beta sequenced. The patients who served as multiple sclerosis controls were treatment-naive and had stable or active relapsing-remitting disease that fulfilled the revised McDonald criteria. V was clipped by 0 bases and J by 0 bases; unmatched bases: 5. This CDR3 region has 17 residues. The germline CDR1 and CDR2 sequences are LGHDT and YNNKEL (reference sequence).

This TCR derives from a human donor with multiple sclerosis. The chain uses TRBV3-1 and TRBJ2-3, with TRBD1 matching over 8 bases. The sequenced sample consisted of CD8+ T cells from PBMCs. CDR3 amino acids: CASSQDPWTGSTDTQYF. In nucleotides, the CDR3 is TGTGCCAGCAGCCAAGATCCGTGGACAGGGAGCACAGATACGCAGTATTTT.